These 20 T cell receptor beta chains came from one sample sequenced in a study of vaccination effects on CD4 cells after COVID-19. CD4+ T cells specific for antigen were expanded with viral peptide pools by the ViraFEST assay before sequencing. When around nine days of culture had elapsed, CD4+ T cells were isolated. Absence of prior SARS-CoV-2 infection characterized the vaccine recipients, who showed negative nucleocapsid antibodies. No cognate antigen is known for these TCRs. Clones were read by immunoSEQ multiplex PCR, and TCRdb kept only the in-frame ones, dropping some. This sample has under 80,000 clones; 78% occur once, and the top ten carry more than 9%. This specimen consisted of CD4+ T cells from PBMCs cultured with SARS-CoV-2 spike peptides, obtained before COVID-19 vaccination. The receptors were sampled from a human donor who received a COVID-19 vaccine.

V usage is TRBV5-1 and J usage is TRBJ2-5, with D possibly being TRBD1 (5 bases). Germline-derived CDR1 and CDR2 are SGHRS and YFSETQ. This CDR3 is 15 amino acids long. The V and J ends lost 4 bases and 3 bases respectively, with 16 bases between them. The CDR3 DNA follows: TGCGCCAGCAGCAAAACGGCAGGGCCCGAAGAGACCCAGTACTTC. This encodes CASSKTAGPEETQYF.

The gene calls are TRBV6-1 and TRBJ1-1; D is uncertain. The CDR3 runs 13 residues. V was trimmed by 0 bases and J by 5 bases, leaving 7 bases between them. Germline CDR1 MNHNS, CDR2 SASEGT. CDR3 loop: CASSEARGTEAFF. The CDR3 DNA reads TGTGCCAGCAGTGAAGCGCGAGGGACTGAAGCTTTCTTT.

The chain couples TRBV4-2 to TRBJ2-5, with D possibly matching TRBD1 (5 bases). The germline V gene has CDR1 LGHNA and CDR2 YNFKEQ. The CDR3 is made up of 16 amino acids. Trimming removed 1 base from V and 0 bases from J, with 12 bases in between. CDR3 sequence (DNA): TGTGCCAGCAGCCAAGCTTTAGGACATAACCAAGAGACCCAGTACTTC. Its translation is CASSQALGHNQETQYF.

This chain uses TRBV7-2 with TRBJ2-1; 8 nucleotides line up with TRBD2. The J segment lost 6 bases and the V segment lost 0 bases, leaving 10 bases of the junction unmatched. The germline gives CDR1 SGHTA, CDR2 FQGNSA. The CDR3 covers 17 residues. The CDR3, as DNA: TGTGCCAGCAGCTTAGCCATATTAGCGGGGATGGGCAATGAGCAGTTCTTC. This translates into CASSLAILAGMGNEQFF.

The genes are TRBV3-1 (or the pseudogene TRBV3-2) and TRBJ1-1, with D perhaps TRBD1 (5 bases). Germline lookup yields CDR1 LGHDT and CDR2 YNNKEL (reference sequence). The CDR3 contains 14 residues. V lost 3 bases and J lost 11, with 19 bases in between. The CDR3 DNA is TGTGCCAGCAGCCATTGGGACCCACGGAATGGGGCTTTCTTT. This sequence encodes CASSHWDPRNGAFF.

The rearrangement uses TRBV4-1 and TRBJ2-2; D is perhaps TRBD1 (5 bases). The CDR3 has 17 residues. Trimming took off 1 base at V and 6 bases at J, with 18 bases between the two ends. CDR1 MGHRA and CDR2 YSYEKL come from the germline V gene. In DNA form, the CDR3 reads TGCGCCAGCAGCCAAGGGGTTTTGCTCAGGGTTTCCGGGGAGCTGTTTTTT. This codes for CASSQGVLLRVSGELFF.

The chain has TRBV6-6 and TRBJ2-1; 8 bases are a match to TRBD1. V dropped 6 bases and J dropped 7; count of bases not matched to a gene: 14. The CDR3 is 16 residues long. Germline CDR1 is MNHNY and CDR2 is SVGAGI (reference sequence). The DNA for the CDR3 is TGTGCCAGCAGGGGTGGACAGGGACAGGTGGGGAATGAGCAGTTCTTC. This encodes CASRGGQGQVGNEQFF.

This rearrangement joins TRBV6-2 or TRBV6-3 to TRBJ1-5, with no clear D. With 2 bases removed from V and 4 bases from J, the gap between germline ends came to 12 bases. The CDR3 sequence is 15 residues long. Looked up from germline, CDR1 is MNHEY and CDR2 is SVGEGT. CDR3 DNA: TGTGCCAGCAGTTACGGCGGCCGAGATAATCAGCCCCAGCATTTT. This encodes CASSYGGRDNQPQHF.

DNA of the CDR3: TGTGCCAGCAGCGCCTCAGGACTAGCGGGGGCCTCTAGCACAGATACGCAGTATTTT. Its protein product is CASSASGLAGASSTDTQYF. This sequence joins TRBV9 and TRBJ2-3; 13 bases are shared with TRBD2. This CDR3 is 19 amino acids long. V lost 3 bases, J lost 0 bases, and 10 bases stayed unmatched. The germline CDR1 and CDR2 sequences are SGDLS and YYNGEE.

V usage is TRBV5-1 and J usage is TRBJ1-5, with D possibly being TRBD1 (6 bases). Germline V gives CDR1 SGHRS, CDR2 YFSETQ. V was cut by 3 bases and J by 6 bases, with 13 bases left in between. The CDR3 has 14 amino acids. The CDR3, as DNA: TGCGCCAGCAGCTCGGGGGGCCTGGGTCAGCCCCAGCATTTT. This sequence encodes CASSSGGLGQPQHF.

This clone has a handful of counts. This chain joins TRBV2 and TRBJ1-5, with D perhaps TRBD1 (6 bases). The V end was cut by 4 bases, the J end by 2 bases, with 9 bases between. The CDR3 spans 14 residues. Germline V gives CDR1 SNHLY, CDR2 FYNNEI. The CDR3 region is CASSAEGGNQPQHF. CDR3 DNA: TGTGCCAGCAGTGCTGAGGGGGGCAATCAGCCCCAGCATTTT. Looking up the rest from reference TRBV2 and TRBJ1-5 gives the full variable domain: EPEVTQTPSHQVTQMGQEVILRCVPISNHLYFYWYRQILGQKVEFLVSFYNNEISEKSEIFDDQFSVERPDGSNFTLKIRSTKLEDSAMYFCASSAEGGNQPQHFGDGTRLSIL.

This clone was picked up a small number of times. J is TRBJ2-2 and V is TRBV24-1; D unclear. The CDR3 runs to 15 residues. Per germline, CDR1 KGHDR and CDR2 SFDVKD. The V and J ends lost 0 bases and 5 bases respectively, with 9 bases between them. The CDR3 DNA sequence: TGTGCCACCAGTGATTTGCGAAGCGAGACCGGGGAGCTGTTTTTT. Its translation: CATSDLRSETGELFF.

This chain connects TRBV6-5 to TRBJ1-3; D not resolved. The ends were cut back, 0 bases at V and 4 bases at J, with 10 bases in the middle. Germline CDR1 reads MNHEY; CDR2 reads SVGAGI. There are 15 residues in the CDR3. The DNA of the CDR3 is TGTGCCAGCAGTTACTCGTCCGGGTACGGAAACACCATATATTTT. The encoded protein is CASSYSSGYGNTIYF.

The chain employs TRBV19 and TRBJ1-5; 7 positions match TRBD1. This CDR3 has 15 residues. CDR1 is LNHDA, CDR2 SQIVND, per germline (reference sequence). V gave up 7 bases and J gave up 7 bases; unmatched junction bases: 13. The CDR3 DNA follows: TGTGCCAGTACTCCCCTCGAGGGGGCCAGACAGCCCCAGCATTTT. This codes for CASTPLEGARQPQHF.

The J gene is TRBJ1-1, the V gene TRBV5-8; tentative D call: TRBD1 (6 bases). The length of the CDR3 is 14 residues. Looked up from germline, CDR1 is SGHTS and CDR2 is YDEGEE. V shed 3 bases and J shed 3 bases, with 12 bases lying between them. The CDR3 DNA reads TGTGCCAGCAGCTGGGGGCGGGGATACACTGAAGCTTTCTTT. Translated: CASSWGRGYTEAFF. Full variable domain (missing parts from reference TRBV5-8 and TRBJ1-1): EAGVTQSPTHLIKTRGQQATLRCSPISGHTSVYWYQQALGLGLQFLLWYDEGEERNRGNFPPRFSGRQFPNYSSELNVNALELEDSALYLCASSWGRGYTEAFFGQGTRLTVV.

This sequence joins TRBV5-1 and TRBJ1-4; no clear D gene. Germline-derived CDR1 and CDR2 are SGHRS and YFSETQ. The CDR3 sequence is 15 residues long. V was shortened by 4 bases and J by 0 bases, with 10 bases between the two germline ends. CDR3 nucleotide sequence: TGCGCCAGCAGCACTACCGGGGCAACTAATGAAAAACTGTTTTTT. Its protein product is CASSTTGATNEKLFF.

This clone was detected many times. V gene TRBV10-2 combines with J gene TRBJ1-1; weak D call: TRBD1 (5 bases). The CDR3 is 14 amino acids. CDR1 is WSHSY and CDR2 is SAAADI in the germline V gene. The V end lost 7 bases, the J end lost 0 bases, and 12 bases lay between the germline ends. CDR3 protein: CASKVRGMNTEAFF. The CDR3 nucleotides read TGCGCCAGCAAGGTTCGGGGGATGAACACTGAAGCTTTCTTT.

The CDR3 DNA follows: TGTGCCAGCGAGTGGGGCTCCCACGAGCAGTACGTC. Protein: CASEWGSHEQYV. This rearrangement joins TRBV2 to TRBJ2-7, with D tentatively TRBD1 (5 bases). Germline CDR1 SNHLY, CDR2 FYNNEI. This CDR3 is 12 amino acids long.

The chain links TRBV4-3 to TRBJ2-4; D is possibly TRBD1 or TRBD2 (6 bases each). Per the germline V gene, CDR1 is LGHNA and CDR2 is YSLEER. Trimming took off 1 base at V and 8 bases at J, with 15 bases between the two ends. The CDR3 loop spans 15 amino acids. Here the CDR3 reads CASSQGYDRGDIQYF. CDR3 nucleotide sequence: TGCGCCAGCAGCCAAGGGTATGATAGGGGGGACATTCAGTACTTC.

The genes are TRBV27 and TRBJ1-5, with D maybe TRBD1 (6 bases). Germline CDR1 reads MNHEY; CDR2 reads SMNVEV (reference sequence). The CDR3 has 16 amino acids. V was shortened by 1 base and J by 3 bases, with 13 bases between the two germline ends. Here the CDR3 DNA reads TGTGCCAGCAGTTTATTTGGGGACATAAACAATCAGCCCCAGCATTTT. Translated, it gives CASSLFGDINNQPQHF.